Listed here are 27 T cell receptor beta chains from one sample, sequenced in a study of T-cell reconstitution after alpha-beta-depleted transplantation in children. TCRbeta library preparation incorporated unique molecular identifiers. TCRdb reanalysed the PCR reads using MiXCR and keeps one entry per CDR3 protein. The table shows roughly 500,000 distinct CDR3 sequences, with less than 35% occurring only once. Sample: PBMCs from the stem cell graft donor, taken from the stem cell graft. The origin of the receptors is a human donor who donated a stem cell graft to a child with aplastic anemia.

The CDR3 bases are TGTGCCATCAGTGCGGCTAGCGGAGGGAAGTACAATGAGCAGTTCTTC. This sequence encodes CAISAASGGKYNEQFF. V is TRBV10-3 and J is TRBJ2-1, with 7 bases aligning to TRBD2. The CDR3 extends over 16 amino acids. The ends lost 4 bases at V and 4 bases at J; junction bases unmatched: 10. Germline V gene lookup returns CDR1 ENHRY and CDR2 SYGVKD.

This clonotype has just one count. This rearrangement joins TRBV11-2 to TRBJ1-1; perhaps TRBD1 as D (6 bases). V dropped 5 bases and J dropped 5 bases, with 18 bases sitting between them. Germline V gene sequence: CDR1 SGHAT, CDR2 FQNNGV. The CDR3 is 15 residues long. The CDR3 loop reads CASSPSVKRGTEAFF. For the CDR3, the DNA is TGTGCCAGCAGCCCATCGGTTAAGAGGGGGACTGAAGCTTTCTTT.

This clonotype was recorded a few times. The V and J genes are TRBV7-2 and TRBJ2-5, with D maybe TRBD2 (6 bases). This CDR3 comprises 15 residues. CDR1 SGHTA and CDR2 FQGNSA come from the germline V gene. V was clipped by 8 bases and J by 2 bases, with 18 bases between them. The CDR3 protein is CASGNGGLFQETQYF. Written as DNA, the CDR3 is TGTGCCAGCGGCAACGGGGGATTGTTTCAAGAGACCCAGTACTTC.

This chain uses TRBV11-3 with TRBJ2-7, with a weak D call TRBD2 (6 bases). The germline V and J ends were trimmed by 1 base and 7 bases, with 11 bases remaining between them. Germline CDR1 is SGHNT and CDR2 is YENEEA. The CDR3 totals 13 residues. The CDR3 nucleotides read TGTGCCAGCAGCTTAGGGGGGGTTGGGGAGCAGTACTTC. Protein: CASSLGGVGEQYF.

This clonotype was observed a handful of times. The rearrangement uses TRBV27 and TRBJ1-5; unclear D gene. The CDR3 is 15 residues long. Germline assignment: CDR1 MNHEY and CDR2 SMNVEV (reference sequence). Trimming cost V 5 bases and J 2 bases, with 13 bases left between them. DNA of the CDR3: TGTGCCAGCAGTCCACGCGGGGAAGGCAATCAGCCCCAGCATTTT. Protein sequence: CASSPRGEGNQPQHF.

Only one count was recorded for this clonotype. The rearrangement links TRBV5-1 to TRBJ2-2; TRBD2 matches 11 bases. The V segment lost 2 bases and the J segment 6 bases; nucleotides outside the gene matches: 3. The CDR3 sequence is 15 residues long. Germline V gene data show CDR1 as SGHRS and CDR2 as YFSETQ. The CDR3 DNA follows: TGCGCCAGCAGCTTACTAGCGGGAGAAGCCGGGGAGCTGTTTTTT. It codes for CASSLLAGEAGELFF.

This clonotype was counted between two and nine times. The chain carries TRBV5-5 and TRBJ2-7; D uncertain. Looked up from germline, CDR1 is SGHKS and CDR2 is YYEKEE (reference sequence). This CDR3 has 15 amino acids. This chain's CDR3 is CASSASGFSSNEQYV. DNA of the CDR3: TGTGCCAGCAGCGCCTCCGGGTTCAGCTCCAACGAGCAGTACGTC.

The V and J genes are TRBV4-3 and TRBJ1-6; perhaps TRBD1 as D (5 bases). The CDR3 sequence is 17 residues long. V dropped 1 base and J dropped 0 bases, with 10 bases sitting between them. Germline CDR1 and CDR2: LGHNA and YSLEER. CDR3: CASSQVGRSSYNSPLHF. The DNA of the CDR3 is TGCGCCAGCAGCCAAGTGGGACGGAGCTCCTATAATTCACCCCTCCACTTT.

This clonotype has a handful of counts. J is TRBJ2-1 and V is TRBV30, with D uncertain. Germline V gene lookup returns CDR1 GTSNPN and CDR2 SVGIG (reference sequence). The CDR3 has 13 amino acids. The V end was cut by 2 bases, the J end by 2 bases, with 7 bases between. CDR3 nucleotides: TGTGCCTGGAGTCAGTGGGCCTACAATGAGCAGTTCTTC. Its translation is CAWSQWAYNEQFF.

The genes are TRBV27 and TRBJ2-1; the D is unclear. Trimming shortened V by 0 bases and J by 10 bases, and 19 bases separated the two germline ends. The V gene's germline CDR1 is MNHEY and CDR2 SMNVEV (reference sequence). The CDR3 is made up of 16 amino acids. Here the CDR3 DNA reads TGTGCCAGCAGTTTATCACGTCTGAGCCGGCCCGTCGAGCAGTTCTTC. Protein product: CASSLSRLSRPVEQFF.

This clonotype was seen only a few times. The chain couples TRBV28 to TRBJ2-7; D not resolved. The CDR3 is 16 residues long. Germline assignment: CDR1 MDHEN and CDR2 SYDVKM. V lost 3 bases, J lost 0 bases, and 15 bases lay in between. The CDR3 loop reads CASSFGLGDISYEQYF. In DNA, the CDR3 is TGTGCCAGCAGTTTTGGGCTAGGCGATATCTCCTACGAGCAGTACTTC.

The rearrangement links TRBV5-1 to TRBJ2-5, with TRBD2 matching 8 bases. Germline values: CDR1 SGHRS, CDR2 YFSETQ. CDR3 length: 13 amino acids. V gave up 3 bases and J gave up 4 bases; unmatched junction bases: 2. The CDR3 nucleotides are TGCGCCAGCAGCTGGGGGACTAGAGAGACCCAGTACTTC. Protein: CASSWGTRETQYF.

This chain joins TRBV19 and TRBJ2-1; 7 nucleotides align to TRBD1. The CDR3 is made up of 14 amino acids. V lost 8 bases, J lost 5 bases, and 9 bases stayed unmatched. Germline values: CDR1 LNHDA, CDR2 SQIVND (reference sequence). The CDR3 sequence is CASRLRGRDNEQFF. DNA for the CDR3: TGTGCCAGTCGGCTTAGGGGGCGGGACAATGAGCAGTTCTTC.

This chain joins TRBV29-1 and TRBJ2-5; 8 bases align to TRBD1. The V and J ends lost 7 bases and 2 bases, in that order; junction bases with no gene match: 3. CDR1 and CDR2 from the germline V gene are SQVTM and ANQGSEA. This CDR3 contains 12 residues. The CDR3 loop reads CSAYRGQETQYF. Written as DNA, the CDR3 is TGCAGCGCCTACAGGGGGCAAGAGACCCAGTACTTC.

J is TRBJ1-2 and V is TRBV7-8; D ambiguous. V lost 1 base and J 5 bases, leaving 8 bases between the germline ends. Per the germline V gene, CDR1 is SGHVS and CDR2 is FQNEAQ. The CDR3 contains 13 residues. The CDR3 DNA reads TGTGCCAGCAGCTTAGACAGCGGGTATGGCTACACCTTC. Its protein product is CASSLDSGYGYTF.

J is TRBJ1-5 and V is TRBV5-5; D uncertain. V gave up 2 bases and J gave up 12 bases, with 9 bases separating them. The germline V gene encodes CDR1 SGHKS and CDR2 YYEKEE (reference sequence). This CDR3 spans 11 amino acids. CDR3 bases: TGTGCCAGCAGCTTTCTATCAAACCAGCATTTT. Its protein product is CASSFLSNQHF.

This chain uses TRBV15 with TRBJ2-5; unclear D gene. The CDR3 has 18 residues. The V end lost 4 bases, the J end lost 3 bases, and 24 bases lay between the germline ends. Germline V CDR1 and CDR2: LNHNV, YYDKDF (reference sequence). CDR3 protein: CATSTRPTTTHHKETQYF. The CDR3 region has the DNA TGTGCCACCAGCACCCGTCCGACAACGACCCACCACAAAGAGACCCAGTACTTC.

The chain is built from TRBV20-1 and TRBJ2-1; 10 bases map to TRBD1. With 5 bases clipped from V and 7 bases from J, the junction kept 11 bases outside the gene matches. CDR1 DFQATT and CDR2 SNEGSKA come from the germline V gene (reference sequence). This CDR3 has 15 amino acids. CDR3 loop: CSAPPGQGVGNEQFF. CDR3 nucleotides: TGCAGTGCTCCCCCTGGACAGGGGGTGGGGAATGAGCAGTTCTTC.

This clonotype occurred a few times. This chain connects TRBV12-3 or TRBV12-4 to TRBJ2-5, with TRBD2 matching 15 bases. This CDR3 is built from 18 residues. V lost 1 base to trimming and J lost 2 bases; unmatched junction nucleotides: 5. The DNA for the CDR3 is TGTGCCAGCAGTTTAGGGACTAGCGGGAGGGGCGGGCAAGAGACCCAGTACTTC. This codes for CASSLGTSGRGGQETQYF.

This clonotype has just a few counts. This chain links TRBV6-1 with TRBJ2-5; D might be TRBD1 (6 bases). Trimming left V 5 bases short and J 2 bases short, with 12 bases between. The CDR3 covers 14 residues. Germline lookup yields CDR1 MNHNS and CDR2 SASEGT. The CDR3: CASSLQGTQETQYF. As DNA, the CDR3 is TGTGCCAGCAGTCTTCAGGGGACACAAGAGACCCAGTACTTC.

In this sample, this clonotype turned up a few times. This chain links TRBV27 with TRBJ2-7; weak D call: TRBD1 (6 bases). The V gene's germline CDR1 is MNHEY and CDR2 SMNVEV (reference sequence). The CDR3 runs to 14 residues. V lost 0 bases to trimming and J lost 3 bases, with 9 bases between them. As DNA, the CDR3 is TGTGCCAGCAGTTTATCGGACAGTTACTACGAGCAGTACTTC. Residues: CASSLSDSYYEQYF.

The chain employs TRBV6-5 and TRBJ1-4; the match to TRBD1 covers 12 bases. Germline loops: CDR1 MNHEY, CDR2 SVGAGI. The CDR3 is 17 amino acids. Trimming cost V 0 bases and J 6 bases; bases outside gene matches: 5. CDR3 amino acids: CASSYSGDRGLDEKLFF. The CDR3 nucleotides read TGTGCCAGCAGTTACTCCGGGGACAGGGGGCTGGATGAAAAACTGTTTTTT.

This chain links TRBV18 with TRBJ2-3; TRBD2 might be the D (5 bases). V was clipped by 0 bases and J by 2 bases, with 12 bases between them. Germline V gene data show CDR1 as KGHSH and CDR2 as LQKENI. The CDR3 consists of 16 residues. The CDR3 DNA reads TGTGCCAGCTCACCACCAATGGACTCCTCCACAGATACGCAGTATTTT. This encodes CASSPPMDSSTDTQYF.

The chain carries TRBV5-1 and TRBJ2-1; 11 bases match TRBD2. J gave up 10 bases and V 2 bases, and 8 bases lay outside the gene matches. CDR1 is SGHRS and CDR2 is YFSETQ in the germline V gene. This CDR3 is built from 15 residues. DNA for the CDR3: TGCGCCAGCAGCTTTTTGACTAGCGGGGCCCCCGAGCAGTTCTTC. Translating gives CASSFLTSGAPEQFF.

This chain joins TRBV12-3 or TRBV12-4 and TRBJ1-2, with a possible D match to TRBD1 (5 bases). This CDR3 has 14 residues. V was cut by 3 bases and J by 4 bases, with 12 bases left in between. CDR3 coding DNA: TGTGCCAGCAGTTTTTCGGGGCTAAGCTATGGCTACACCTTC. It specifies CASSFSGLSYGYTF.

The CDR3 here is CASSGAAGAATGELFF. The CDR3 region has the DNA TGCGCCAGCAGCGGGGCGGCGGGAGCGGCCACCGGGGAGCTGTTTTTT. The chain recombines TRBV5-1 with TRBJ2-2; 7 positions match TRBD2. CDR1 SGHRS and CDR2 YFSETQ come from the germline V gene. The trim removed 4 bases at V and 4 bases at J, leaving 10 bases unmatched. The CDR3 extends over 16 amino acids.

The gene calls are TRBV4-2 and TRBJ2-4, with D possibly called TRBD1 or TRBD2 (6 bases each). Germline CDR1 and CDR2: LGHNA and YNFKEQ. The CDR3 totals 15 residues. V gave up 0 bases and J gave up 9 bases, with 15 bases separating them. CDR3 protein: CASSQDRGRRGIQYF. In nucleotides, the CDR3 is TGTGCCAGCAGCCAAGATCGGGGGCGTAGGGGCATTCAGTACTTC.